The 10 T cell receptor beta chains below all came from one sample that was sequenced in a study of T cell repertoires in cytomegalovirus infection. TCRdb fed the reads into MiXCR, producing one record per CDR3 protein. The data hold 200,000 to 250,000 distinct CDR3 sequences, with roughly 34% observed a single time. Their specific antigens are unknown. This specimen was CD8+ T cells from cultured PBMCs, taken from culture after CMV antigen stimulation. The source of these receptors is a human donor in good health (CMV status not recorded). Some clones in this sample may be carry-over from other donors' samples.

This sequence joins TRBV12-3 or TRBV12-4 and TRBJ1-3, with D possibly matching TRBD1 (5 bases). V was shortened by 6 bases and J by 1 base, with 7 bases between the two germline ends. The CDR3 sequence is 13 residues long. The DNA of the CDR3 is TGTGCCAGCAGCGGGGGATCTGGAAACACCATATATTTT. Translating it yields CASSGGSGNTIYF.

The chain links TRBV25-1 to TRBJ1-2; D remains ambiguous. Germline-derived CDR1 and CDR2 are MGHDK and SYGVNS. The CDR3 extends over 14 amino acids. V shed 4 bases and J shed 3 bases, with 12 bases lying between them. CDR3: CASSAPEGYYGYTF. DNA for the CDR3: TGTGCCAGCAGTGCCCCCGAAGGGTACTATGGCTACACCTTC.

The chain carries TRBV7-9 and TRBJ2-5; D remains ambiguous. CDR3 length: 13 residues. Germline loops: CDR1 SEHNR, CDR2 FQNEAQ (reference sequence). Trimming left V 5 bases short and J 5 bases short, with 12 bases between. The DNA of the CDR3 is TGTGCCAGCAGCCAGACTGTGAGGGAGACCCAGTACTTC. Residues: CASSQTVRETQYF.

This clonotype was counted a few times. The J gene is TRBJ2-4, the V gene TRBV12-3 or TRBV12-4, with TRBD1 as a possible D gene (6 bases). Trimming left V 5 bases short and J 1 base short, with 15 bases between. CDR3 size: 16 residues. The CDR3 DNA reads as TGTGCCAGCAGTGGGGCAGGGGCCTTGGCCAAAAACATTCAGTACTTC. Translated, it gives CASSGAGALAKNIQYF.

The chain has TRBV27 and TRBJ1-2, with 9 bases lining up with TRBD1. Germline CDR1 and CDR2: MNHEY and SMNVEV (reference sequence). The CDR3 extends over 14 amino acids. V trimming: 4 bases; J trimming: 2 bases; junction bases outside the gene matches: 2. CDR3: CASSSGTGNYGYTF. CDR3 DNA sequence: TGTGCCAGCAGTTCGGGGACAGGGAACTATGGCTACACCTTC.

The chain is built from TRBV30 and TRBJ1-1; 9 positions match TRBD1. V was clipped by 5 bases and J by 4 bases; unmatched bases: 5. Germline CDR1 and CDR2: GTSNPN and SVGIG (reference sequence). The CDR3 contains 13 residues. The CDR3 bases are TGTGCCTGGGGGACAGGGTTCTTCACTGAAGCTTTCTTT. Encoded protein: CAWGTGFFTEAFF.

In this sample, this clonotype turned up a few times. This chain joins TRBV11-2 and TRBJ1-1; no firm D call. The germline V gene has CDR1 SGHAT and CDR2 FQNNGV. Trimming stripped 8 bases from V and 5 bases from J, with 12 bases between. The CDR3 is 12 amino acids. CDR3 sequence (DNA): TGTGCCAGCGGCCTAAGGGTTACTGAAGCTTTCTTT. Amino acids: CASGLRVTEAFF.

The sample holds many counts of this clonotype. This chain connects TRBV7-8 to TRBJ2-7, with TRBD1 identical over 10 bases. CDR3 length: 15 amino acids. J was trimmed by 4 bases and V by 5 bases; bases with no gene match: 8. Germline V CDR1 and CDR2: SGHVS, FQNEAQ. CDR3 in DNA: TGTGCCAGCAGCAGCGGGACAGGGGTAACATACGAGCAGTACTTC. Its protein product is CASSSGTGVTYEQYF.

The chain employs TRBV5-4 and TRBJ1-3, with 10 bases aligning to TRBD1. Germline trimming cut 4 bases from V and 0 bases from J; bases unmatched to any gene: 7. The CDR3 length is 17 residues. Looked up from germline, CDR1 is SGHNT and CDR2 is YYREEE (reference sequence). CDR3 bases: TGTGCCAGCAGCATCGGGACAGGGGCCATCTCTGGAAACACCATATATTTT. Residues: CASSIGTGAISGNTIYF.

The CDR3 sequence is CASSQEDGNEQFF. CDR3 bases: TGCGCCAGCAGCCAAGAGGACGGTAATGAGCAGTTCTTC. The rearrangement joins TRBV4-1 to TRBJ2-1; no clear D gene. The germline V and J ends were trimmed by 0 bases and 7 bases, with 7 bases remaining between them. In germline, CDR1 is MGHRA, CDR2 YSYEKL. CDR3 length equals 13 residues.